This T cell receptor (beta chain) was documented in a study of blood T cell repertoires in COVID-19. Across the whole study: Spain, Italy and the United States supplied samples that represented acute and convalescent COVID-19.

Original analysis: Nucleated cell number was recorded as an estimate derived from reference gene primer amplification. Method: immunoSEQ multiplex PCR; TCRdb's copy keeps in-frame clones and lacks some. V and J calls and clone size come straight from that table; D and trimming were deduced from the DNA. This sample has 150,000 to 200,000 clones, with roughly 80% found just once. All enrollees were about 18 to 100 years old and from 24 US areas. CDR3 length: 12 amino acids. Trimming left V 2 bases short and J 5 bases short, with 6 bases between. The genes are TRBV12-3 or TRBV12-4 and TRBJ1-2; D gene unclear. The material sequenced was PBMCs or T cells enriched from blood (not recorded which). The clonotype was recovered from a man over 45 who had recovered from COVID-19. For the CDR3, the DNA is TGTGCCAGCAGTTTATTGGCTTATGGCTACACCTTC. This gives the protein CASSLLAYGYTF.